These 22 T cell receptor beta chains share one sample of origin, sequenced in a study of technical replicates of blood from several donors. The repertoire was sequenced with immunoSEQ multiplex PCR; TCRdb's copy has only in-frame clones and lacks some. The sample carries tens of thousands of clones, 90% to 95% recorded once. The sequencing sample was made of PBMCs. These receptors were taken from a human donor in good health. Some clones in this sample may be carry-over from other donors' samples.

This clone has only one observation. The chain has TRBV9 and TRBJ2-7, with TRBD2 identical over 7 bases. J gave up 2 bases and V 2 bases, and 7 bases lay outside the gene matches. The CDR3 contains 15 residues. CDR1 and CDR2 from the germline V gene are SGDLS and YYNGEE. The CDR3 bases are TGTGCCAGCAGCGTTGCAGCGGGACCCACCTACGAGCAGTACTTC. It translates to CASSVAAGPTYEQYF.

The rearrangement uses TRBV7-2 and TRBJ1-2; TRBD1 aligns across 8 bases. Per germline, CDR1 SGHTA and CDR2 FQGNSA. The CDR3 runs 15 residues. Germline trimming cut 4 bases from V and 3 bases from J; bases unmatched to any gene: 7. Written as DNA, the CDR3 is TGTGCCAGCAGCTCCCGGACAGGGCCGGACTATGGCTACACCTTC. Its translation is CASSSRTGPDYGYTF.

The V call is TRBV29-1, the J call TRBJ1-2, with 7 bases identical to TRBD1. CDR1 is SQVTM, CDR2 ANQGSEA, per germline. The J segment lost 1 base and the V segment lost 4 bases, leaving 9 bases of the junction unmatched. The CDR3 has 15 amino acids. The CDR3 protein is CSVAGTVNFNYGYTF. The CDR3 DNA is TGCAGCGTTGCCGGGACAGTTAACTTTAACTATGGCTACACCTTC.

This chain connects TRBV4-1 to TRBJ2-7; D remains ambiguous. This CDR3 has 15 amino acids. Germline CDR1 reads MGHRA; CDR2 reads YSYEKL. Trimming pared 6 bases from V and 0 bases from J, leaving 15 bases between. The CDR3 spells CASSPSEISSYEQYF. The CDR3 DNA reads TGCGCCAGCAGTCCCTCCGAGATCTCCTCCTACGAGCAGTACTTC.

This rearrangement joins TRBV6-6 to TRBJ2-1; the match to TRBD2 covers 8 bases. Germline trimming cut 2 bases from V and 4 bases from J; bases unmatched to any gene: 4. CDR1 is MNHNY and CDR2 is SVGAGI in the germline V gene (reference sequence). CDR3 length equals 15 residues. CDR3 in amino acids: CASSYRGGGYNEQFF. The CDR3 nucleotides read TGTGCCAGCAGTTACCGGGGCGGGGGGTACAATGAGCAGTTCTTC.

The chain employs TRBV14 and TRBJ2-1; D unclear. This CDR3 is built from 12 residues. Germline CDR1 reads SGHDN; CDR2 reads FVKESK. Between the trimmed V and J ends, which lost 0 bases and 8 bases, there was a span of 5 bases. Here the CDR3 reads CASSQDPYEQFF. The CDR3 DNA is TGTGCCAGCAGCCAAGATCCTTATGAGCAGTTCTTC.

This clone was counted a single time. The chain couples TRBV10-3 to TRBJ1-2, with D tentatively TRBD1 (6 bases). CDR1 is ENHRY, CDR2 SYGVKD, per germline. The V and J ends lost 6 bases and 6 bases respectively, with 8 bases between them. This CDR3 is built from 11 residues. CDR3 loop: CAIRRTDGYTF. CDR3 nucleotides: TGTGCCATCAGGAGGACAGATGGCTACACCTTC.

This chain joins TRBV4-3 and TRBJ1-1, with a weak D call TRBD1 (6 bases). Germline V gene sequence: CDR1 LGHNA, CDR2 YSLEER. V gave up 0 bases and J gave up 3 bases, with 11 bases separating them. The CDR3 runs 15 residues. CDR3 residues: CASSQEIGGDTEAFF. The CDR3 region has the DNA TGCGCCAGCAGCCAAGAGATTGGGGGCGACACTGAAGCTTTCTTT.

The rearrangement links TRBV2 to TRBJ2-2; 11 bases are shared with TRBD2. J lost 5 bases, V lost 8 bases, and 10 bases had no gene match. There are 16 residues in the CDR3. Germline CDR1 is SNHLY and CDR2 is FYNNEI. The CDR3 loop is CASGLLAGVGTGELFF. CDR3 nucleotide sequence: TGTGCCAGCGGATTACTAGCGGGGGTTGGAACCGGGGAGCTGTTTTTT.

The rearrangement links TRBV2 to TRBJ2-2, with TRBD1 matching over 8 bases. This CDR3 is 15 amino acids long. The germline gives CDR1 SNHLY, CDR2 FYNNEI. After removal of 4 bases from V and 5 bases from J, the junction contained 6 bases not matched to a gene. The CDR3 DNA is TGTGCCAGCAGTGGTTGGCAGGGGGCAACCGGGGAGCTGTTTTTT. This encodes CASSGWQGATGELFF.

This rearrangement joins TRBV6-6 to TRBJ2-5; 8 bases map to TRBD2. CDR1 MNHNY and CDR2 SVGAGI come from the germline V gene (reference sequence). Unmatched junction bases numbered 6, after V lost 4 bases and J lost 5 bases. The CDR3 consists of 14 residues. CDR3 protein: CASSFERERETQYF. CDR3 nucleotides: TGTGCCAGCAGTTTCGAGCGGGAGAGGGAGACCCAGTACTTC.

This clone was picked up one time. The rearrangement links TRBV10-3 to TRBJ1-6, with D maybe TRBD1 (5 bases). Between the trimmed V and J ends, which lost 3 bases and 4 bases, there was a span of 10 bases. This CDR3 has 15 residues. Germline V CDR1 and CDR2: ENHRY, SYGVKD. The CDR3 region is CAISDSRTYNSPLHF. In DNA form, the CDR3 reads TGTGCCATCAGTGATTCAAGGACATATAATTCACCCCTCCACTTT.

V and J are TRBV4-3 and TRBJ2-1; 11 nucleotides agree with TRBD2. The length of the CDR3 is 16 residues. Germline V CDR1 and CDR2: LGHNA, YSLEER. After removal of 3 bases from V and 10 bases from J, the junction contained 11 bases not matched to a gene. CDR3 protein: CASSHELAGVSGEQFF. The CDR3, as DNA: TGCGCCAGCAGCCACGAACTAGCGGGAGTCTCCGGGGAGCAGTTCTTC.

This chain connects TRBV7-2 to TRBJ2-7; the D gene is possibly TRBD1 (5 bases). Trimming stripped 5 bases from V and 4 bases from J, with 15 bases between. Germline V lookup: CDR1 SGHTA, CDR2 FQGNSA. The CDR3 contains 14 residues. The CDR3: CASSPRQLRYEQYF. The CDR3 DNA follows: TGTGCCAGCAGCCCGAGACAGCTACGATACGAGCAGTACTTC.

V gene TRBV5-1 combines with J gene TRBJ2-5; D is perhaps TRBD1 (5 bases). The CDR3 has 14 amino acids. Germline CDR1 is SGHRS and CDR2 is YFSETQ. V lost 0 bases and J 5 bases, leaving 11 bases between the germline ends. CDR3 nucleotide sequence: TGCGCCAGCAGCTTGGTGTTAGCAGGGGAGACCCAGTACTTC. This sequence encodes CASSLVLAGETQYF.

Remarks on this clone: At one end, the junction sequence differs from germline, possibly due to a read error. This chain uses TRBV6-5 with TRBJ1-1, with TRBD1 matching over 8 bases. The length of the CDR3 is 14 residues. Germline CDR1 is MNHEY and CDR2 is SVGAGI. CDR3 nucleotide sequence: TGTGCCAGCAGTTACGGGGACAGGAACGCTGAAGCTTTCTTT. This encodes CASSYGDRNAEAFF.

The chain employs TRBV7-9 and TRBJ2-1; TRBD2 matches at 11 bases. This CDR3 is 15 amino acids long. The V gene's germline CDR1 is SEHNR and CDR2 FQNEAQ (reference sequence). V lost 2 bases and J lost 8; bases outside the gene matches: 5. The CDR3 DNA sequence: TGTGCCAGCAGCTTAATCACTAGCGGGGGCCATGAGCAGTTCTTC. The encoded protein is CASSLITSGGHEQFF.

The chain combines TRBV11-1 with TRBJ1-1, with a weak D call TRBD1 (6 bases). Trimming shortened V by 5 bases and J by 4 bases, and 11 bases separated the two germline ends. The CDR3 is 13 residues long. Germline CDR1 is SGHAT and CDR2 is FQDESV (reference sequence). The chain's CDR3 is CASSPVGGTEAFF. The CDR3 DNA follows: TGTGCCAGCAGCCCAGTAGGGGGCACTGAAGCTTTCTTT.

This chain connects TRBV7-7 to TRBJ2-7, with D maybe TRBD1 (6 bases). The V end was cut by 5 bases, the J end by 0 bases, with 11 bases between. CDR3 size: 14 residues. Per the germline V gene, CDR1 is SSHAT and CDR2 is FNYEAQ (reference sequence). The CDR3 loop is CASSRTVTSYEQYF. The CDR3 bases are TGTGCCAGCAGCCGGACAGTAACCTCCTACGAGCAGTACTTC. Together with reference TRBV7-7 and TRBJ2-7, the CDR3 gives the full variable domain: GAGVSQSPRYKVTKRGQDVTLRCDPISSHATLYWYQQALGQGPEFLTYFNYEAQPDKSGLPSDRFSAERPEGSISTLTIQRTEQRDSAMYRCASSRTVTSYEQYFGPGTRLTVT.

The CDR3 DNA follows: TGTGCCAGCAGCTTAGGGGTAGGGGGCTATGGCTACACCTTC. Translation gives CASSLGVGGYGYTF. The genes are TRBV7-8 and TRBJ1-2; a possible D gene is TRBD1 (6 bases). With 1 base removed from V and 4 bases from J, the gap between germline ends came to 10 bases. Germline-derived CDR1 and CDR2 are SGHVS and FQNEAQ. This CDR3 has 14 residues. Based on the CDR3 plus reference TRBV7-8 and TRBJ1-2, the full variable domain is GAGVSQSPRYKVAKRGQDVALRCDPISGHVSLFWYQQALGQGPEFLTYFQNEAQLDKSGLPSDRFFAERPEGSVSTLKIQRTQQEDSAVYLCASSLGVGGYGYTFGSGTRLTVV.

The chain links TRBV7-9 to TRBJ2-7, with D tentatively TRBD1 (6 bases). The V gene's germline CDR1 is SEHNR and CDR2 FQNEAQ (reference sequence). Trimming stripped 5 bases from V and 6 bases from J, with 14 bases between. This CDR3 contains 13 residues. This chain's CDR3 is CASSASQGIEQYF. The DNA of the CDR3 is TGTGCCAGCAGCGCCAGCCAGGGGATCGAGCAGTACTTC.

The rearrangement uses TRBV5-6 and TRBJ2-1; D ambiguous. Per germline, CDR1 SGHDT and CDR2 YYEEEE. The length of the CDR3 is 11 residues. V was cut by 1 base and J by 9 bases, with 5 bases left in between. The chain's CDR3 is CASSLYVEQFF. DNA for the CDR3: TGTGCCAGCAGCTTGTATGTTGAGCAGTTCTTC.